Presented here are 8 T cell receptor beta chains from one specimen sequenced in a study of blood T cell repertoires in COVID-19. Some clones are missing from TCRdb's copy, which holds only in-frame ones; the method was immunoSEQ multiplex PCR. This sample has a few hundred thousand clones, with roughly 85% found just once. The sequenced sample was PBMCs or T cells enriched from blood (not recorded which). Every receptor here comes from a woman under 40 who had recovered from COVID-19.

The rearrangement uses TRBV2 and TRBJ2-2; D is possibly TRBD1 (6 bases). V shed 11 bases and J shed 1 base, with 11 bases lying between them. The CDR3 runs to 13 residues. Germline V CDR1 and CDR2: SNHLY, FYNNEI. CDR3 in DNA: TGTGCCCGAGGACAGCAGAACACCGGGGAGCTGTTTTTT. Encoded protein: CARGQQNTGELFF.

V is TRBV15 and J is TRBJ1-4; D not resolved. V was trimmed by 11 bases and J by 4 bases, leaving 14 bases between them. The CDR3 contains 13 residues. CDR1 is LNHNV, CDR2 YYDKDF, per germline (reference sequence). In nucleotides, the CDR3 is TGTGCCTCCAATCCCGGGGATAATGAAAAACTGTTTTTT. This translates into CASNPGDNEKLFF.

This sequence joins TRBV5-1 and TRBJ2-1, with D possibly being TRBD1 (6 bases). V was clipped by 6 bases and J by 9 bases, with 19 bases between them. The CDR3 totals 14 residues. In germline, CDR1 is SGHRS, CDR2 YFSETQ. As DNA, the CDR3 is TGCGCCAGCAAAACCGGGACAATAACGAGTGAGCAGTTCTTC. Translated, it gives CASKTGTITSEQFF.

The gene calls are TRBV30 and TRBJ1-3; D is unclear. The V gene's germline CDR1 is GTSNPN and CDR2 SVGIG (reference sequence). CDR3 length equals 13 residues. Trimming took off 1 base at V and 4 bases at J, with 8 bases between the two ends. The CDR3 region is CAWSALFGNTIYF. The DNA for the CDR3 is TGTGCCTGGAGTGCTCTCTTCGGAAACACCATATATTTT.

The V call is TRBV19, the J call TRBJ2-5; 12 bases fit TRBD2. This CDR3 spans 17 amino acids. Germline CDR1 is LNHDA and CDR2 is SQIVND (reference sequence). V dropped 4 bases and J dropped 1; count of bases not matched to a gene: 7. The CDR3 DNA reads TGTGCCAGTAGTACCACTAGCGGGGGGCATTTCCAAGAGACCCAGTACTTC. Its translation: CASSTTSGGHFQETQYF.

This clone was detected once. The chain carries TRBV4-2 and TRBJ1-2; a weak D match, TRBD1 (5 bases). Germline V gene sequence: CDR1 LGHNA, CDR2 YNFKEQ. This CDR3 is built from 15 residues. With 1 base removed from V and 2 bases from J, the gap between germline ends came to 11 bases. CDR3 region: CASSQGRTQNYGYTF. The CDR3 DNA reads as TGTGCCAGCAGCCAAGGAAGGACACAGAACTATGGCTACACCTTC.

The J gene is TRBJ2-1, the V gene TRBV11-3, with TRBD1 identical over 10 bases. Germline V gene lookup returns CDR1 SGHNT and CDR2 YENEEA. This CDR3 contains 15 residues. After removal of 5 bases from V and 7 bases from J, the junction contained 8 bases not matched to a gene. CDR3 region: CASSGGPDRGNEQFF. DNA for the CDR3: TGTGCCAGCAGCGGGGGCCCGGACAGGGGGAATGAGCAGTTCTTC.

The chain carries TRBV6-1 and TRBJ2-1; possible D gene TRBD2, 5 bases. CDR3 length: 13 amino acids. The V and J ends lost 2 bases and 7 bases respectively, with 9 bases between them. Germline V CDR1 and CDR2: MNHNS, SASEGT. CDR3 nucleotides: TGTGCCAGCAGTGAAAGAGGGCGGAATGAGCAGTTCTTC. It is translated as CASSERGRNEQFF.